A selection of T cell receptor beta chains follows, all from one sample in a study of blood T cell repertoires in COVID-19. Produced via immunoSEQ multiplex PCR; TCRdb's table is partial and in-frame only. The sample lists 130,000 or so clones, around 86% occurring once. The specimen sequenced was peripheral blood. Every receptor here comes from a man between 45 and 60 years old with active COVID-19. CDR3s include the opening cysteine and the closing phenylalanine or tryptophan. The D gene is left open where the match is weak. A row's size may be missing; if present it is once, few, many or a size class.

CDR3 length,V gene,J gene,D gene,clone size,CDR3 DNA,CDR3 protein
13,TRBV12-3/TRBV12-4,TRBJ2-7,NA,NA,TGTGCCAGCAGTTTAGCCAGGGGCTACGAGCAGTACTTC,CASSLARGYEQYF
15,TRBV10-3,TRBJ1-5,TRBD1,NA,TGTGCCATCAGCGCTTACCAGGGGGACAATCAGCCCCAGCATTTT,CAISAYQGDNQPQHF
15,TRBV3-1/TRBV3-2,TRBJ2-1,TRBD2,NA,TGTGCCAGCAGCCAAGAGAGCGGGGGCCGGGGTGAGCAGTTCTTC,CASSQESGGRGEQFF
12,TRBV12-3/TRBV12-4,TRBJ1-1,NA,once,TGTGCCAGCAGTTTAGGAGGGGGAGAGGCTTTCTTT,CASSLGGGEAFF
16,TRBV9,TRBJ2-4,TRBD2,once,TGTGCCAGCAGAGGCGGGGGGGGCCTAGCCAAAAACATTCAGTACTTC,CASRGGGGLAKNIQYF
16,TRBV27,TRBJ2-5,TRBD2,NA,TGTGCCAGCAGTTCCGGTCGACGGGGGGTTTGGGAGACCCAGTACTTC,CASSSGRRGVWETQYF
15,TRBV7-2,TRBJ2-7,TRBD1,NA,TGTGCCAGCAGCCCTACCGGGACAGCCTTTTACGAGCAGTACTTC,CASSPTGTAFYEQYF
18,TRBV6-4,TRBJ1-2,NA,few,TGTGCCAGCAGGACCTCGCAGGAAGTCCCCTCGGATGGGTATGGCTACACCTTC,CASRTSQEVPSDGYGYTF
14,TRBV4-2,TRBJ1-6,TRBD1,NA,TGTGCCAGCAGCCAGAGACAGGGTACGACACCCCTCCACTTT,CASSQRQGTTPLHF
15,TRBV5-1,TRBJ2-3,TRBD2,NA,TGCGCCAGCAGCCTAGCGGGGGGGCGAACAGATACGCAGTATTTT,CASSLAGGRTDTQYF
13,TRBV27,TRBJ2-7,TRBD1,few,TGTGCCAGCCGGGACAGGGGCCTCTACGAGCAGTACTTC,CASRDRGLYEQYF
18,TRBV6-4,TRBJ1-5,NA,NA,TGTGCCAGCAGTGGGGGTGCGGACAAGATTTATAGCAATCAGCCCCAGCATTTT,CASSGGADKIYSNQPQHF
14,TRBV4-2,TRBJ1-4,NA,NA,TGTGCCAGCAGCACCCGGGAAACTAATGAAAAACTGTTTTTT,CASSTRETNEKLFF
12,TRBV12-3/TRBV12-4,TRBJ1-5,NA,NA,TGTGCCAGCAGTCCTTCAGATCAGCCCCAGCATTTT,CASSPSDQPQHF
17,TRBV3-1/TRBV3-2,TRBJ1-2,NA,NA,TGTGCCAGCAGCCCCTTACAGGGAAATAAAAGGTACTATGGCTACACCTTC,CASSPLQGNKRYYGYTF
13,TRBV3-1/TRBV3-2,TRBJ1-2,TRBD1,NA,TGTGCCAGCAGCCACCGGACAGGGGATGGCTACACCTTC,CASSHRTGDGYTF
14,TRBV10-1,TRBJ1-2,TRBD1,once,TGCGCCAGCAGGGTTCCAGGGGGCGAGTATGGCTACACCTTC,CASRVPGGEYGYTF
13,TRBV30,TRBJ2-7,NA,once,TGTGCCTGGAGTGTCGCGGTCAGCTACGAGCAGTACTTC,CAWSVAVSYEQYF
14,TRBV6-5,TRBJ1-1,NA,NA,TGTGCCAGCGCCCGATGGGGGAGGGACACTGAAGCTTTCTTT,CASARWGRDTEAFF
13,TRBV5-4,TRBJ1-2,NA,NA,TGTGCCAGCAGCCAGGGTAGGACAGACGGCTACACCTTC,CASSQGRTDGYTF
14,TRBV10-1,TRBJ1-1,TRBD1,NA,TGCGCCAGCAGCGCCCCGGACAGGGGGCTGAAAGCTTTCTTT,CASSAPDRGLKAFF
19,TRBV6-1,TRBJ1-3,TRBD1,NA,TGTGCCAGCAGTGAATCTGCTGGGCTACTTCCGGGACAGAGAAACACCATATATTTT,CASSESAGLLPGQRNTIYF
17,TRBV5-1,TRBJ2-7,TRBD2,NA,TGCGCCAGCAGCTTGGCCCCGGGGGGACCGGTTTCCTACGAGCAGTACTTC,CASSLAPGGPVSYEQYF
12,TRBV27,TRBJ2-7,TRBD2,few,TGTGCCAGCCGGGGACCAGCGGGGGAGCAGTACTTC,CASRGPAGEQYF
14,TRBV7-9,TRBJ1-1,NA,NA,TGTGCCAGCAGGTCCCTCCGGGGTAACACTGAAGCTTTCTTT,CASRSLRGNTEAFF
14,TRBV4-3,TRBJ2-2,NA,once,TGCGCCAGCAGCGTGGTAGTGAATCCCGGGGAGCTGTTTTTT,CASSVVVNPGELFF
13,TRBV2,TRBJ1-2,TRBD1,NA,TGTGCCAGCACTCTGGGACAGGTGGATGGCTACACCTTC,CASTLGQVDGYTF
15,TRBV7-2,TRBJ2-2,TRBD2,NA,TGTGCCAGCAGCTTTGGGACTACCTTCACCGGGGAGCTGTTTTTT,CASSFGTTFTGELFF
14,TRBV7-2,TRBJ2-2,TRBD2,NA,TGTGCCAGCAGGGAGGGGAGGGGCACCGGGGAGCTGTTTTTT,CASREGRGTGELFF
18,TRBV19,TRBJ1-2,TRBD1,NA,TGTGCCAGTAGTATAGGGGCTGCAACCGGGACAGGGGCCTATGGCTACACCTTC,CASSIGAATGTGAYGYTF
12,TRBV18,TRBJ1-5,TRBD1,NA,TGTGCCAGCTCAGGACAGGGTCAGCCCCAGCATTTT,CASSGQGQPQHF
11,TRBV12-3/TRBV12-4,TRBJ1-1,NA,NA,TGTGCCAGCAGTTCCGGGAGGGACGCTTTCTTT,CASSSGRDAFF
16,TRBV6-5,TRBJ2-3,TRBD2,NA,TGTGCCAGCAGTTACTCCCCGGGAGCGGGGGGAGATACGCAGTATTTT,CASSYSPGAGGDTQYF
15,TRBV5-5,TRBJ1-2,NA,NA,TGTGCCAGCAGCTTGGATGACAGCCCTAACTATGGCTACACCTTC,CASSLDDSPNYGYTF
16,TRBV2,TRBJ1-6,TRBD1,NA,TGTGCCAGCAGCCTACAGGGGGGGAGCAATAATTCACCCCTCCACTTT,CASSLQGGSNNSPLHF
14,TRBV11-2,TRBJ1-4,NA,few,TGTGCCAGCAGCCCTTCCTCGTCGGGGGGGAAACTGTTTTTT,CASSPSSSGGKLFF
11,TRBV7-2,TRBJ1-3,NA,NA,TGTGCCAGCACCCAAAGAGACACCATATATTTT,CASTQRDTIYF
15,TRBV6-6,TRBJ1-6,TRBD1,NA,TGTGCCAGCAGTTACCGACAGGGGGTTAGGTCACCCCTCCACTTT,CASSYRQGVRSPLHF
15,TRBV5-4,TRBJ2-7,TRBD1,NA,TGTGCCAGCAGCTTGGGGGGACAGAACTCCTACGAGCAGTACTTC,CASSLGGQNSYEQYF
17,TRBV27,TRBJ2-2,TRBD2,NA,TGTGCCAGCAGTTTACTAGCGGGGGGAATGAACACCGGGGAGCTGTTTTTT,CASSLLAGGMNTGELFF
13,TRBV30,TRBJ2-2,TRBD2,NA,TGTGCCTGGTCCCCAGCGGGGACCGGGGAGCTGTTTTTT,CAWSPAGTGELFF
14,TRBV18,TRBJ1-1,TRBD1,NA,TGTGCCAGCTCACGGGACAGGGGGAACACTGAAGCTTTCTTT,CASSRDRGNTEAFF
12,TRBV28,TRBJ1-4,NA,NA,TGTGCCAGCACCAAACTAAGTGAAAAACTGTTTTTT,CASTKLSEKLFF
15,TRBV18,TRBJ2-1,TRBD1,NA,TGTGCCAGCTCGCTTCGACAGGGTCCCTACAATGAGCAGTTCTTC,CASSLRQGPYNEQFF
17,TRBV11-2,TRBJ2-3,NA,NA,TGTGCCAGCACCCCTCTCCCTACGGCGGGGAAAGAGGATACGCAGTATTTT,CASTPLPTAGKEDTQYF
14,TRBV7-2,TRBJ2-7,TRBD1,NA,TGTGCCAGCACCCGGGGCAGGGGGTTTTACGAGCAGTACTTC,CASTRGRGFYEQYF
14,TRBV30,TRBJ2-4,NA,few,TGTGCCTGGTCCCCGGGAATAGCCAAAAACATTCAGTACTTC,CAWSPGIAKNIQYF
14,TRBV10-2,TRBJ2-3,NA,NA,TGCGCCAGCAGTGCCACTAGTTTGTCAGATACGCAGTATTTT,CASSATSLSDTQYF